A single sample is the source of the 28 T cell receptor beta chains below, sequenced in a study of cytomegalovirus exposure and HLA in healthy donors. Researchers ran the PCR with 60 Vbeta and 13 Jbeta primers. Libraries were prepared by immunoSEQ multiplex PCR; TCRdb keeps only in-frame clonotypes and omits some of them. The table records fewer than 110,000 clones, 60% to 85% of them present only once. Sequencing was done on a sample of PBMCs. These receptors originate from a man aged 45 to 65 in good health and CMV-seropositive.

CDR3 sequence (DNA): TGTGCCAGCAGCCAAGGGGGGCTTTTGAGGTCTGGAAACACCATATATTTT. This gives the protein CASSQGGLLRSGNTIYF. The V call is TRBV14, the J call TRBJ1-3; D might be TRBD1 (6 bases). The CDR3 loop spans 17 amino acids. Trimming removed 1 base at V and 1 base at J, with 14 bases between. Per germline, CDR1 SGHDN and CDR2 FVKESK. The whole variable domain, remainder taken from reference TRBV14 and TRBJ1-3, is EAGVTQFPSHSVIEKGQTVTLRCDPISGHDNLYWYRRVMGKEIKFLLHFVKESKQDESGMPNNRFLAERTGGTYSTLKVQPAELEDSGVYFCASSQGGLLRSGNTIYFGEGSWLTVV.

The chain couples TRBV6-5 to TRBJ2-7; 7 bases fit TRBD2. The germline CDR1 and CDR2 sequences are MNHEY and SVGAGI. The CDR3 has 14 amino acids. V lost 0 bases, J lost 3 bases, and 2 bases stayed unmatched. The CDR3 DNA is TGTGCCAGCAGTTACTCGGCGGGGGACTACGAGCAGTACTTC. It encodes CASSYSAGDYEQYF.

Only a few counts were recorded for this clone. J is TRBJ2-1 and V is TRBV2; TRBD2 matches 7 bases. Germline loops: CDR1 SNHLY, CDR2 FYNNEI. With V trimmed by 5 bases and J by 2 bases, 6 bases remained unmatched. This CDR3 comprises 15 residues. The CDR3 DNA reads TGTGCCAGCAGTTCTACACGGGGGGCCTACAATGAGCAGTTCTTC. The encoded protein is CASSSTRGAYNEQFF.

Regarding this clone: An end of the junction does not agree with germline; a read error may underlie this. Here the CDR3 reads CASSLLGRGQGTQYF. CDR3 bases: TGTGCCAGCAGCTTGTTGGGGCGGGGGCAAGGGACCCAGTACTTC. The rearrangement joins TRBV5-6 to TRBJ2-5, with a tentative D call TRBD2 (7 bases). The CDR3 extends over 15 amino acids. CDR1 is SGHDT, CDR2 YYEEEE, per germline.

The chain carries TRBV5-1 and TRBJ2-1; 16 bases fit TRBD2. CDR1 is SGHRS and CDR2 is YFSETQ in the germline V gene. V dropped 2 bases and J dropped 1; count of bases not matched to a gene: 6. The CDR3 is 19 amino acids. DNA for the CDR3: TGCGCCAGCAGCTTAACCGGGACTAGCGGGAGGGGGTCCTACAATGAGCAGTTCTTC. It specifies CASSLTGTSGRGSYNEQFF.

This clone was recorded a few times. The chain is built from TRBV21-1 and TRBJ2-7; the table's D gene call, TRBD1, was not cross checked with the DNA. TRBV21-1 is listed as a pseudogene. CDR3 length: 14 residues. CDR3 region: CASRLGPSSYEQYF. The CDR3 nucleotides read TGTGCCAGCAGGTTGGGGCCGAGCTCCTACGAGCAGTACTTC.

J is TRBJ2-7 and V is TRBV11-2; the D gene is possibly TRBD1 (6 bases). V was pared by 6 bases and J by 0 bases, with 15 bases between. Germline CDR1 is SGHAT and CDR2 is FQNNGV. This CDR3 contains 15 residues. Here the CDR3 reads CASRMLQGFSYEQYF. In DNA form, the CDR3 reads TGTGCCAGCAGAATGTTGCAGGGGTTCTCCTACGAGCAGTACTTC.

This chain links TRBV7-9 with TRBJ1-4, with TRBD1 identical over 11 bases. The V gene's germline CDR1 is SEHNR and CDR2 FQNEAQ (reference sequence). This CDR3 region has 16 residues. Trimming removed 5 bases from V and 2 bases from J; junction bases left unmatched: 4. CDR3 protein: CASSHRTGGTNEKLFF. The CDR3 DNA reads TGTGCCAGCAGCCACAGGACAGGGGGCACTAATGAAAAACTGTTTTTT. Filled out from reference TRBV7-9 and TRBJ1-4, the complete variable domain reads DTGVSQNPRHKITKRGQNVTFRCDPISEHNRLYWYRQTLGQGPEFLTYFQNEAQLEKSRLLSDRFSAERPKGSFSTLEIQRTEQGDSAMYLCASSHRTGGTNEKLFFGSGTQLSVL.

The chain carries TRBV19 and TRBJ2-1; 7 nucleotides line up with TRBD2. With 8 bases clipped from V and 7 bases from J, the junction kept 17 bases outside the gene matches. Looked up from germline, CDR1 is LNHDA and CDR2 is SQIVND (reference sequence). The CDR3 contains 16 residues. CDR3 DNA sequence: TGTGCCAGTGGTACGATGGGGGAGGGTACCTGGAATGAGCAGTTCTTC. This gives the protein CASGTMGEGTWNEQFF.

V and J are TRBV5-1 and TRBJ2-2, with TRBD2 matching 11 bases. The length of the CDR3 is 18 residues. Germline CDR1 is SGHRS and CDR2 is YFSETQ. Trimming at V came to 5 bases and at J to 2 bases, leaving 11 bases not matched to a gene. For the CDR3, the DNA is TGCGCCAGCAGAAACCGACTAGCGGGGCCCGGCAACACCGGGGAGCTGTTTTTT. This sequence encodes CASRNRLAGPGNTGELFF.

This rearrangement joins TRBV28 to TRBJ1-1, with D perhaps TRBD1 (5 bases). The length of the CDR3 is 14 residues. CDR1 is MDHEN, CDR2 SYDVKM, per germline. The V gene lost 7 bases and the J gene lost 6 bases, with 18 bases spanning the gap. The CDR3 reads CASKNAGVWAEAFF. CDR3 in DNA: TGTGCCAGCAAAAACGCGGGGGTCTGGGCTGAAGCTTTCTTT.

This clone was counted between two and nine times. The J gene is TRBJ2-1, the V gene TRBV15, with D uncertain. The CDR3 is 12 residues long. From germline, CDR1 is LNHNV and CDR2 YYDKDF (reference sequence). Trimming took off 0 bases at V and 9 bases at J, with 6 bases between the two ends. The CDR3 loop reads CATSRDTFEQFF. The CDR3 DNA reads as TGTGCCACCAGCAGAGATACTTTTGAGCAGTTCTTC.

Of note for this clone: An end of the junction differs from the germline gene, which may be a read error. This sequence joins TRBV7-9 and TRBJ2-7; 8 nucleotides line up with TRBD2. From germline, CDR1 is SEHNR and CDR2 FQNEAQ (reference sequence). This CDR3 region has 15 residues. The CDR3 protein is CSSNSGGASIYEQYF. The CDR3 DNA sequence: TGTTCCAGCAACTCGGGAGGGGCATCAATTTACGAGCAGTACTTC.

This clone was picked up one time. The gene calls are TRBV5-4 and TRBJ2-7; TRBD2 is a possible D gene (6 bases). The CDR3 runs to 15 residues. Germline assignment: CDR1 SGHNT and CDR2 YYREEE (reference sequence). V gave up 2 bases and J gave up 0 bases, with 12 bases separating them. The CDR3 bases are TGTGCCAGCAGCTTCGGGACTGTAAACTCCTACGAGCAGTACTTC. It specifies CASSFGTVNSYEQYF.

The chain combines TRBV11-2 with TRBJ2-1; 14 bases agree with TRBD2. The CDR3 totals 16 residues. Germline V CDR1 and CDR2: SGHAT, FQNNGV. V shed 6 bases, J shed 5 bases, and the junction held 6 bases outside the gene matches. The DNA of the CDR3 is TGTGCCAGCAGTAACCGACTAGCGGGAGGGAACAATGAGCAGTTCTTC. This translates into CASSNRLAGGNNEQFF. The variable domain in full, completed from reference TRBV11-2 and TRBJ2-1, reads EAGVAQSPRYKIIEKRQSVAFWCNPISGHATLYWYQQILGQGPKLLIQFQNNGVVDDSQLPKDRFSAERLKGVDSTLKIQPAKLEDSAVYLCASSNRLAGGNNEQFFGPGTRLTVL.

The chain has TRBV14 and TRBJ2-7; the match to TRBD1 covers 10 bases. The J segment lost 3 bases and the V segment lost 1 base, leaving 6 bases of the junction unmatched. CDR3 size: 16 residues. Germline V CDR1 and CDR2: SGHDN, FVKESK. The chain's CDR3 is CASSQAPRTGGYEQYF. CDR3 sequence (DNA): TGTGCCAGCAGCCAAGCCCCTCGGACAGGGGGCTACGAGCAGTACTTC.

This clone has just a few counts. The rearrangement joins TRBV11-2 to TRBJ2-2; 10 bases match TRBD2. The V gene end was trimmed by 4 bases and the J gene end by 10 bases; junction bases not matched to a gene: 9. The CDR3 is 15 residues long. Germline CDR1 and CDR2: SGHAT and FQNNGV. The CDR3 nucleotides are TGTGCCAGCAGCTCCCGAGCGGGAGGGCGATCGGAGCTGTTTTTT. This sequence encodes CASSSRAGGRSELFF.

The CDR3 is CASSLRDQETQYF. In DNA form, the CDR3 reads TGCGCCAGCAGCTTGCGGGACCAAGAGACCCAGTACTTC. The rearrangement joins TRBV5-1 to TRBJ2-5, with D unclear. Per the germline V gene, CDR1 is SGHRS and CDR2 is YFSETQ. The CDR3 is made up of 13 amino acids. Trimming removed 1 base at V and 0 bases at J, with 4 bases between.

The V and J genes are TRBV19 and TRBJ2-6; 11 bases map to TRBD1. This CDR3 has 19 amino acids. J was trimmed by 0 bases and V by 8 bases; bases with no gene match: 12. Germline V CDR1 and CDR2: LNHDA, SQIVND (reference sequence). CDR3 in DNA: TGTGCCAGTGGGCCTGGGACAGGGGGTTACCGCTCTGGGGCCAACGTCCTGACTTTC. This codes for CASGPGTGGYRSGANVLTF.

This chain joins TRBV6-5 and TRBJ1-1; no definite D call. The germline V gene encodes CDR1 MNHEY and CDR2 SVGAGI. This CDR3 region has 13 residues. With 2 bases removed from V and 1 base from J, the gap between germline ends came to 5 bases. The CDR3 bases are TGTGCCAGCAGTTACAACAAGAACACTGAAGCTTTCTTT. Translating it yields CASSYNKNTEAFF.

The rearrangement links TRBV5-6 to TRBJ2-5; 9 bases agree with TRBD1. Germline values: CDR1 SGHDT, CDR2 YYEEEE. With 4 bases clipped from V and 6 bases from J, the junction kept 4 bases outside the gene matches. CDR3 length: 13 residues. The CDR3 is CASSRDRVKTQYF. Here the CDR3 DNA reads TGTGCCAGCAGCCGGGACAGGGTGAAGACCCAGTACTTC.

The sample holds a few counts of this clone. The rearrangement joins TRBV28 to TRBJ1-5; 7 bases are shared with TRBD1. The CDR3 length is 14 residues. CDR1 is MDHEN, CDR2 SYDVKM, per germline. Trimming took 5 bases from V and 2 from J; bases not matched to a gene: 3. CDR3 residues: CASSPGQGNQPQHF. The CDR3 nucleotides are TGTGCCAGCAGTCCCGGACAGGGCAATCAGCCCCAGCATTTT.

CDR3 in DNA: TGTGCCAGCAGTCAAGCTTCAGATACGCAGTATTTT. This encodes CASSQASDTQYF. The chain has TRBV6-5 and TRBJ2-3; D ambiguous. Germline V gene lookup returns CDR1 MNHEY and CDR2 SVGAGI. This CDR3 contains 12 residues. V was trimmed by 5 bases and J by 4 bases, leaving 7 bases between them.

The chain uses TRBV27 and TRBJ2-1; 14 nucleotides line up with TRBD2. CDR1 is MNHEY and CDR2 is SMNVEV in the germline V gene (reference sequence). The CDR3 contains 17 residues. V shed 1 base, J shed 7 bases, and the junction held 6 bases outside the gene matches. CDR3 sequence: CASSLLAGTSGRNEQFF. As DNA, the CDR3 is TGTGCCAGCAGTTTATTGGCCGGGACTAGCGGGAGAAATGAGCAGTTCTTC.

This clone appeared once. V is TRBV10-3 and J is TRBJ2-3, with TRBD2 identical over 8 bases. The CDR3 extends over 14 amino acids. Germline V gives CDR1 ENHRY, CDR2 SYGVKD. V was clipped by 5 bases and J by 6 bases; unmatched bases: 7. CDR3 nucleotides: TGTGCCATCAGTAGACTAGCGCCGAAGGATACGCAGTATTTT. It codes for CAISRLAPKDTQYF.

As for this clone: The same CDR3 arises from other DNA sequences in this sample as well. The chain joins TRBV7-6 to TRBJ2-7; 7 positions match TRBD2. This CDR3 spans 15 amino acids. The V segment lost 5 bases and the J segment 1 base; nucleotides outside the gene matches: 8. Per germline, CDR1 SGHVS and CDR2 FNYEAQ. For the CDR3, the DNA is TGTGCCAGCAGCAATGTAGCGGGTGCATCCTACGAGCAGTACTTC. This sequence encodes CASSNVAGASYEQYF.

The chain uses TRBV5-1 and TRBJ2-3; the match to TRBD2 covers 12 bases. The V segment lost 0 bases and the J segment 2 bases; nucleotides outside the gene matches: 4. The CDR3 has 17 amino acids. CDR1 and CDR2 (germline): SGHRS, YFSETQ. The DNA of the CDR3 is TGCGCCAGCAGCTTGGCGGGACTAGCGGGCTACACAGATACGCAGTATTTT. It is translated as CASSLAGLAGYTDTQYF.

This chain joins TRBV11-3 and TRBJ2-7; maybe TRBD2 (5 bases). This CDR3 has 12 amino acids. Looked up from germline, CDR1 is SGHNT and CDR2 is YENEEA. V was pared by 9 bases and J by 3 bases, with 12 bases between. CDR3 amino acids: CARRTEHYEQYF. DNA of the CDR3: TGTGCCAGAAGGACTGAACACTACGAGCAGTACTTC. Supplemented by reference TRBV11-3 and TRBJ2-7, the full variable domain reads EAGVVQSPRYKIIEKKQPVAFWCNPISGHNTLYWYLQNLGQGPELLIRYENEEAVDDSQLPKDRFSAERLKGVDSTLKIQPAELGDSAVYLCARRTEHYEQYFGPGTRLTVT.